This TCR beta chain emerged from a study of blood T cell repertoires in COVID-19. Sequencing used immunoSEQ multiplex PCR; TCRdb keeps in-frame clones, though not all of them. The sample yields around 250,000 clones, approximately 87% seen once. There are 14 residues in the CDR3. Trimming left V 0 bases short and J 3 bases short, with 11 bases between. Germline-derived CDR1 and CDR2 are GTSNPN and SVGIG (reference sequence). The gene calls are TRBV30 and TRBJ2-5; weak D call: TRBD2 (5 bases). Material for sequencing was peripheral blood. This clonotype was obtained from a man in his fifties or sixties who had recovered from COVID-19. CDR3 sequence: CAWSVGSGKETQYF. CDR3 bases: TGTGCCTGGAGTGTCGGCTCGGGGAAAGAGACCCAGTACTTC.